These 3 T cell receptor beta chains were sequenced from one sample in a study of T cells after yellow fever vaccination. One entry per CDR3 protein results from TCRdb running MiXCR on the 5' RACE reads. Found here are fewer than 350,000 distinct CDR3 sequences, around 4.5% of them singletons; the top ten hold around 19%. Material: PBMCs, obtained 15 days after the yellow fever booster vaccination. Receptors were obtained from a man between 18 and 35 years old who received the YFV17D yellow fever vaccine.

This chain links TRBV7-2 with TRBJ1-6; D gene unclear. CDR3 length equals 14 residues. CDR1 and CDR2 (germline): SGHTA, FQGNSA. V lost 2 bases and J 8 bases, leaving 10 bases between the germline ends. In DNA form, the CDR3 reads TGTGCCAGCAGCTTATCGGGGAAGGATTCACCCCTCCACTTT. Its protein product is CASSLSGKDSPLHF.

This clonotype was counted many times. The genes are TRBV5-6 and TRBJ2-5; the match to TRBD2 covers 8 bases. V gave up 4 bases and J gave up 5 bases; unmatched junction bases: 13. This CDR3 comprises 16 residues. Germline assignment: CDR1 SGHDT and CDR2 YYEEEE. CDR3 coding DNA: TGTGCCAGCAGCCCACCGGGACTAGGAAGGGTCGAGACCCAGTACTTC. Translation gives CASSPPGLGRVETQYF.

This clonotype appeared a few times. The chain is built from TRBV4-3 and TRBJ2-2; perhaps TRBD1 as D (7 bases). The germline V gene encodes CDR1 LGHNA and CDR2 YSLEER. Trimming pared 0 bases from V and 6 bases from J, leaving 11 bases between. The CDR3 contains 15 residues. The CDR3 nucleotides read TGCGCCAGCAGCCAAGATCAGGGGGGTCCCGGGGAGCTGTTTTTT. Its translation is CASSQDQGGPGELFF.